One sample yielded the 30 T cell receptor beta chains listed below, sequenced in a study of shared clonotypes between healthy human individuals (TCRdb year 2020). The library was obtained by the immunoSEQ multiplex PCR assay. This is the immuneACCESS table as TCRdb keeps it, with only in-frame sequences that have V and J called. A part of the clones is gone; compared with another copy, unresolved V genes explain less than half, and the rest is unexplained. This sample lists just over 2,000,000 clones; 85% to 95% were detected once. Of the sample, 0.13% falls within the top ten clones. Sequenced: naive CD4+ T cells sorted from blood. The cell subset or site label on this specimen signifies: CD45RA+ positively selected. These receptors were obtained from a man aged 18 to 29 in good health.

The chain joins TRBV6-1 to TRBJ2-7, with D possibly TRBD2 on 6 matching bases. Trimming removed 1 base at V and 1 base at J, with 11 bases between. CDR1 MNHNS and CDR2 SASEGT come from the germline V gene. The CDR3 runs to 15 residues. The CDR3 nucleotides are TGTGCCAGCAGTGAAGGGGGGACTTTATCCTACGAGCAGTACTTC. It yields the protein CASSEGGTLSYEQYF.

The genes are TRBV7-6 and TRBJ2-2; D remains ambiguous. There are 13 residues in the CDR3. Trimming pared 1 base from V and 3 bases from J, leaving 3 bases between. In germline, CDR1 is SGHVS, CDR2 FNYEAQ. The CDR3: CASSLEHTGELFF. CDR3 DNA: TGTGCCAGCAGCTTAGAACACACCGGGGAGCTGTTTTTT.

This rearrangement joins TRBV19 to TRBJ2-1; 14 bases match TRBD2. This CDR3 has 16 residues. CDR1 and CDR2 (germline): LNHDA, SQIVND (reference sequence). With V trimmed by 6 bases and J by 12 bases, 13 bases remained unmatched. Here the CDR3 reads CASSRTGTSGSMPQFF. CDR3 DNA: TGTGCCAGTAGCCGGACCGGGACTAGCGGGAGTATGCCGCAGTTCTTC.

This clone was observed once. The chain couples TRBV5-6 to TRBJ2-3; unclear D gene. The CDR3 has 14 residues. Trimming stripped 5 bases from V and 6 bases from J, with 16 bases between. CDR1 is SGHDT and CDR2 is YYEEEE in the germline V gene. In DNA form, the CDR3 reads TGTGCCAGCAGAGCGACCCCTACGGCCGATACGCAGTATTTT. This translates into CASRATPTADTQYF.

The CDR3 nucleotides are TGTGCCAGCCGCCGTGTGGGCCTTTTGGAGCAGTACTTC. The encoded protein is CASRRVGLLEQYF. The chain uses TRBV2 and TRBJ2-7; D is unclear. V lost 8 bases and J lost 7, with 18 bases in between. The CDR3 runs to 13 residues. Per the germline V gene, CDR1 is SNHLY and CDR2 is FYNNEI.

V is TRBV6-1 and J is TRBJ1-3; 7 bases are a match to TRBD1. V gave up 6 bases and J gave up 2 bases; unmatched junction bases: 4. Germline V gives CDR1 MNHNS, CDR2 SASEGT. This CDR3 comprises 14 residues. This CDR3 reads CASRTTGTGNTIYF. The CDR3 DNA sequence: TGTGCCAGCAGGACGACAGGGACTGGAAACACCATATATTTT.

The chain recombines TRBV7-2 with TRBJ1-2; D might be TRBD1 (6 bases). Germline CDR1 reads SGHTA; CDR2 reads FQGNSA. Trimming stripped 0 bases from V and 1 base from J, with 12 bases between. The CDR3 runs to 16 residues. Here the CDR3 DNA reads TGTGCCAGCAGCTTAGCGCAGGGGAGGGTTAACTATGGCTACACCTTC. It specifies CASSLAQGRVNYGYTF.

The genes are TRBV28 and TRBJ2-1; possibly TRBD1 for D (6 bases). Germline loops: CDR1 MDHEN, CDR2 SYDVKM. The CDR3 is 15 amino acids. The germline V and J ends were trimmed by 5 bases and 2 bases, with 13 bases remaining between them. The CDR3 loop reads CASSLTGNTYNEQFF. CDR3 nucleotides: TGTGCCAGCAGTCTAACAGGGAATACCTACAATGAGCAGTTCTTC. The whole variable domain, remainder taken from reference TRBV28 and TRBJ2-1, is DVKVTQSSRYLVKRTGEKVFLECVQDMDHENMFWYRQDPGLGLRLIYFSYDVKMKEKGDIPEGYSVSREKKERFSLILESASTNQTSMYLCASSLTGNTYNEQFFGPGTRLTVL.

Points on this clone: The same CDR3 arises from other DNA sequences in this sample as well. The chain uses TRBV27 and TRBJ1-1; TRBD1 agrees at 7 bases. The CDR3 runs 13 residues. CDR1 and CDR2 (germline): MNHEY, SMNVEV (reference sequence). The V and J ends lost 5 bases and 3 bases, in that order; junction bases with no gene match: 3. This chain's CDR3 is CASSRTGYTEAFF. The CDR3 DNA reads TGTGCCAGCAGTCGGACAGGTTACACTGAAGCTTTCTTT.

In the case of this clone: This CDR3 is also generated by other DNA sequences in the sample. V and J are TRBV28 and TRBJ2-7; 8 bases agree with TRBD2. Germline V gene data show CDR1 as MDHEN and CDR2 as SYDVKM. The junction had 7 bases not matched to a gene; V was cut back by 4 bases and J by 2 bases. This CDR3 has 15 residues. DNA for the CDR3: TGTGCCAGCAGTTCTCCAGCGGGGGCAACCTACGAGCAGTACTTC. This gives the protein CASSSPAGATYEQYF.

The V call is TRBV7-2, the J call TRBJ2-7; D is ambiguous. Trimming pared 1 base from V and 2 bases from J, leaving 12 bases between. This CDR3 has 15 residues. The germline V gene encodes CDR1 SGHTA and CDR2 FQGNSA. The CDR3 nucleotides read TGTGCCAGCAGCTTAGTAGTCGGCACTCCCTACGAGCAGTACTTC. It is translated as CASSLVVGTPYEQYF.

The V call is TRBV2, the J call TRBJ2-5; the match to TRBD2 covers 7 bases. Germline CDR1 SNHLY, CDR2 FYNNEI. With 4 bases clipped from V and 5 bases from J, the junction kept 4 bases outside the gene matches. The CDR3 length is 13 residues. CDR3 region: CASSGGRAETQYF. CDR3 nucleotide sequence: TGTGCCAGCAGTGGCGGGAGAGCTGAGACCCAGTACTTC.

The CDR3 region has the DNA TGTGCCAGCAGTGACCCCGCGGGACTTTTATACGAGCAGTACTTC. It encodes CASSDPAGLLYEQYF. The chain employs TRBV2 and TRBJ2-7; possibly TRBD2 for D (6 bases). Germline V gene data show CDR1 as SNHLY and CDR2 as FYNNEI. Trimming left V 3 bases short and J 4 bases short, with 16 bases between. The CDR3 covers 15 residues.

The chain recombines TRBV28 with TRBJ2-1; D uncertain. V was trimmed by 5 bases and J by 4 bases, leaving 3 bases between them. Germline V gives CDR1 MDHEN, CDR2 SYDVKM. The length of the CDR3 is 11 residues. This CDR3 is CASSRYNEQFF. Written as DNA, the CDR3 is TGTGCCAGCAGTCGGTACAATGAGCAGTTCTTC.

The V call is TRBV29-1, the J call TRBJ1-2, with D perhaps TRBD1 (5 bases). Trimming took 5 bases from V and 6 from J, leaving 10 bases between them. Germline CDR1 is SQVTM and CDR2 is ANQGSEA. The CDR3 runs to 11 residues. In DNA form, the CDR3 reads TGCAGCGTTCAGAGGGGTAATGGCTACACCTTC. It is translated as CSVQRGNGYTF.

J is TRBJ1-6 and V is TRBV27; D perhaps matches TRBD1 (5 bases). This CDR3 is 15 amino acids long. Looked up from germline, CDR1 is MNHEY and CDR2 is SMNVEV (reference sequence). The V end was cut by 7 bases, the J end by 8 bases, with 18 bases between. CDR3 protein: CASTNGHTRDSPLHF. The CDR3 nucleotides are TGTGCCAGCACCAACGGGCACACCAGGGATTCACCCCTCCACTTT.

About this clone: Other DNA sequences in this specimen translate into the identical CDR3. The V call is TRBV5-1, the J call TRBJ1-1; 8 bases line up with TRBD1. After removal of 4 bases from V and 5 bases from J, the junction contained 7 bases not matched to a gene. The CDR3 runs to 14 residues. Germline assignment: CDR1 SGHRS and CDR2 YFSETQ. The CDR3 sequence: CASSPGQGGTEAFF. The DNA for the CDR3 is TGCGCCAGCAGCCCCGGACAGGGCGGGACTGAAGCTTTCTTT.

This chain uses TRBV4-1 with TRBJ2-5; the D is unclear. The CDR3 is 16 amino acids. Germline values: CDR1 MGHRA, CDR2 YSYEKL. V was clipped by 2 bases and J by 2 bases, with 15 bases between them. The CDR3 DNA reads TGCGCCAGCAGCCAACGGACGCCGGTAGGTCAAGAGACCCAGTACTTC. It translates to CASSQRTPVGQETQYF.

This chain joins TRBV18 and TRBJ2-3; a possible D gene is TRBD1 (6 bases). CDR3 length: 16 residues. V dropped 1 base and J dropped 2 bases, with 13 bases sitting between them. Germline V gene sequence: CDR1 KGHSH, CDR2 LQKENI. CDR3 loop: CASSPRGTKTTDTQYF. In DNA, the CDR3 is TGTGCCAGCTCACCACGTGGGACAAAGACCACAGATACGCAGTATTTT.

As concerns this clone: In the same sample, other DNA sequences code for this CDR3. V gene TRBV30 combines with J gene TRBJ2-1, with 7 bases aligning to TRBD2. V shed 4 bases and J 2 bases; nucleotides not matched to a gene: 8. CDR1 is GTSNPN and CDR2 is SVGIG in the germline V gene (reference sequence). The CDR3 spans 15 residues. Here the CDR3 DNA reads TGTGCCTGGACTTTGGGCGGGAGCGCCTACAATGAGCAGTTCTTC. This gives the protein CAWTLGGSAYNEQFF.

In its sample, this clone was seen a few times. The chain has TRBV27 and TRBJ1-2; D is perhaps TRBD1 (6 bases). The CDR3 runs to 12 residues. Trimming removed 5 bases at V and 14 bases at J, with 18 bases between. Germline V gene sequence: CDR1 MNHEY, CDR2 SMNVEV (reference sequence). The CDR3, as DNA: TGTGCCAGCAGTACCCTCCGGGACAAGCTTACCTTC. Translation: CASSTLRDKLTF.

This sequence joins TRBV28 and TRBJ1-5; weak D call: TRBD1 (5 bases). The CDR3 consists of 13 residues. Germline V gives CDR1 MDHEN, CDR2 SYDVKM. V was cut by 4 bases and J by 4 bases, with 8 bases left in between. CDR3 sequence reads: CASSWWGNQPQHF. The CDR3, as DNA: TGTGCCAGCAGTTGGTGGGGGAATCAGCCCCAGCATTTT.

The V call is TRBV29-1, the J call TRBJ2-1; 8 bases align to TRBD2. V lost 6 bases and J lost 0; bases outside the gene matches: 13. Germline assignment: CDR1 SQVTM and CDR2 ANQGSEA. CDR3 length equals 17 residues. The CDR3, as DNA: TGCAGCGTAGGATTGGGCAGCGGGAGTATCTCCTACAATGAGCAGTTCTTC. Translation: CSVGLGSGSISYNEQFF.

Here the CDR3 reads CASSQLRTSEYNEQFF. Here the CDR3 DNA reads TGTGCCAGCAGCCAACTTCGGACTAGCGAGTACAATGAGCAGTTCTTC. V and J are TRBV7-9 and TRBJ2-1; 9 positions agree with TRBD2. The V gene's germline CDR1 is SEHNR and CDR2 FQNEAQ (reference sequence). V lost 5 bases to trimming and J lost 4 bases; unmatched junction nucleotides: 9. This CDR3 has 16 residues.

J is TRBJ1-6 and V is TRBV6-1; D gene unclear. This CDR3 is 13 amino acids long. The germline V and J ends were trimmed by 4 bases and 11 bases, with 12 bases remaining between them. The germline CDR1 and CDR2 sequences are MNHNS and SASEGT. The CDR3 nucleotides read TGTGCCAGCAGTGTGGGCCAGGATCCACCCCTCCACTTT. It yields the protein CASSVGQDPPLHF.

The CDR3 region has the DNA TGTGCCAGCTCACCTACTCTAGCGGGGGTAGAGACCCAGTACTTC. Its translation is CASSPTLAGVETQYF. V and J are TRBV18 and TRBJ2-5; 10 bases are a match to TRBD2. J lost 4 bases, V lost 3 bases, and 5 bases had no gene match. Germline CDR1 KGHSH, CDR2 LQKENI. The CDR3 runs 15 residues.

V is TRBV2 and J is TRBJ2-7; D could derive from TRBD1 or TRBD2 (5 bases each). The V gene's germline CDR1 is SNHLY and CDR2 FYNNEI. The CDR3 totals 13 residues. V lost 6 bases and J 6 bases, leaving 15 bases between the germline ends. For the CDR3, the DNA is TGTGCCAGCAGCAGGGACCAAACGGGCGAGCAGTACTTC. Its translation is CASSRDQTGEQYF.

The rearrangement links TRBV6-1 to TRBJ1-5, with a possible D match to TRBD1 (5 bases). Germline V gene lookup returns CDR1 MNHNS and CDR2 SASEGT. The CDR3 is 14 residues long. Trimming took off 4 bases at V and 2 bases at J, with 9 bases between the two ends. CDR3 nucleotides: TGTGCCAGCAGTGTAGGGGTTCGCAATCAGCCCCAGCATTTT. It is translated as CASSVGVRNQPQHF.

Notes on this clone: The sample contains more than one DNA sequence encoding this CDR3. This chain connects TRBV2 to TRBJ2-7; D gene unclear. V shed 4 bases and J shed 2 bases, with 9 bases lying between them. Germline lookup yields CDR1 SNHLY and CDR2 FYNNEI. The CDR3 is 13 amino acids. CDR3 residues: CASSAAEAYEQYF. CDR3 DNA: TGTGCCAGCAGTGCAGCTGAAGCCTACGAGCAGTACTTC. The whole variable domain, remainder taken from reference TRBV2 and TRBJ2-7, is EPEVTQTPSHQVTQMGQEVILRCVPISNHLYFYWYRQILGQKVEFLVSFYNNEISEKSEIFDDQFSVERPDGSNFTLKIRSTKLEDSAMYFCASSAAEAYEQYFGPGTRLTVT.

This chain joins TRBV6-1 and TRBJ2-3, with D uncertain. The CDR3 runs to 13 residues. Looked up from germline, CDR1 is MNHNS and CDR2 is SASEGT. V was cut by 2 bases and J by 3 bases, with 6 bases left in between. DNA of the CDR3: TGTGCCAGCAGTGAATATCGGACAGATACGCAGTATTTT. Residues: CASSEYRTDTQYF.